This T cell receptor (beta chain) was recorded in a study of cytomegalovirus exposure and HLA in healthy donors. Study outcomes and limitations: A later analysis showed HLA-associated TCR beta chains outstripping equally common others in clonal expansion. The classifier, whose performance was assessed in both the original and validation cohorts, reportedly diagnosed cytomegalovirus status with high specificity and sensitivity. Certain sequence variants were highly shared and formed a cluster, and this cluster was likely a sequencing artifact.

PCR amplification relied on 60 Vbeta primers (plus 13 Jbeta primers). Methods used by the authors: In a later analysis, 75 million to 95 million unique TCR beta chains included roughly 11 million shared by two or more donors. The table came from immunoSEQ multiplex PCR; TCRdb's copy has only in-frame clones and leaves some out. V, J and clone size were drawn from that table, and D and trimming were deduced from the DNA. The data show 93,000 or so clones, with approximately 79% seen just once and roughly 4% held by the top ten. A remark on this clone: Its specificity is unknown.

Trimming stripped 6 bases from V and 6 bases from J, with 15 bases between. CDR3 length equals 13 residues. CDR1 is MNHEY and CDR2 is SVGAGI in the germline V gene. The clonotype comes from a man aged 45-65 years in good health and CMV-seropositive. The chain combines TRBV6-5 with TRBJ2-7, with no clear D. Input material: PBMCs. DNA of the CDR3: TGTGCCAGCAGCATAGATCGCGTTGCCGAGCAGTACTTC. Its protein product is CASSIDRVAEQYF.